The count of the clone carrying this TCR beta chain is one. The V end lost 2 bases, the J end lost 5 bases, and 12 bases lay between the germline ends. CDR3 length: 14 residues. Germline assignment: CDR1 MNHNS and CDR2 SASEGT. As handled by the study authors: Estimated nucleated cell counts came from reference gene primer amplification. Assay: immunoSEQ multiplex PCR; the TCRdb copy retains only in-frame clones and omits some. Clone size and the V and J calls come from that table; the DNA yielded D and trimming. The profile shows some 240,000 clones, about nine tenths of them singletons. This entry belongs to a study of blood T cell repertoires in COVID-19.

Material: peripheral blood. This chain uses TRBV6-1 with TRBJ1-2; perhaps TRBD1 as D (5 bases). The TCR was taken from a man between 60 and 75 years old who had recovered from COVID-19. CDR3 residues: CASSERAGRYGYTF. Here the CDR3 DNA reads TGTGCCAGCAGTGAACGCGCAGGGCGGTATGGCTACACCTTC.